This T cell receptor (beta chain) was found in a study of T-cell memory formation after mild COVID-19. This clonotype was seen a few times. TCRdb processed the 5' RACE reads anew with MiXCR; each CDR3 protein has one entry. Seen here are 300,000 to 350,000 distinct CDR3 sequences, approximately 15% observed once, and the top ten hold around 20%. Germline V lookup: CDR1 DFQATT, CDR2 SNEGSKA (reference sequence). The CDR3 is 17 residues long. V lost 1 base to trimming and J lost 6 bases; unmatched junction nucleotides: 9. The rearrangement links TRBV20-1 to TRBJ2-3, with 14 bases fitting TRBD2. The sequence was obtained from a man between 18 and 29 years old who had mild COVID-19 (a few samples of this study predate the infection). Cell type and time point are not known. Sequenced material: PBMCs or a T cell subset sorted from them (not recorded which). As DNA, the CDR3 is TGCAGTGCTAGAGCTTCAGGACTAGCGGGGGGAACGGATACGCAGTATTTT. Protein: CSARASGLAGGTDTQYF.